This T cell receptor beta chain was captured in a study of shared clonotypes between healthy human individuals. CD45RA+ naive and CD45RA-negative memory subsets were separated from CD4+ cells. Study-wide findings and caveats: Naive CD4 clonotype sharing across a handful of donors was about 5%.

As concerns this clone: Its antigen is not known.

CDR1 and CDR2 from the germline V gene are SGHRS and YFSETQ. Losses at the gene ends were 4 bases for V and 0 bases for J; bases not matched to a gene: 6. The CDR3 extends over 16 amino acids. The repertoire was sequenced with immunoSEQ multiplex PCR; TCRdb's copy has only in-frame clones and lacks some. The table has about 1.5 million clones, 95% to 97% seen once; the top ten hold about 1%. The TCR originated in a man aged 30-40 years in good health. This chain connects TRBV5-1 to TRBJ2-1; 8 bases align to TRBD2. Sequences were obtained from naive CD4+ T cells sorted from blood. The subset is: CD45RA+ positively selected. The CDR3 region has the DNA TGCGCCAGCAGCCGGGAGGGGACTTCCTCCTACAATGAGCAGTTCTTC. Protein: CASSREGTSSYNEQFF.